This TCR beta chain stems from a study of cytomegalovirus exposure and HLA in healthy donors. V was trimmed by 2 bases and J by 0 bases, leaving 7 bases between them. The CDR3 consists of 14 residues. In germline, CDR1 is MDHEN, CDR2 SYDVKM. It was healthy bone marrow donors who served as donors. The primer mix had 60 Vbeta and 13 Jbeta primers. Libraries were prepared by immunoSEQ multiplex PCR; TCRdb keeps only in-frame clonotypes and omits some of them. The sample lists a few hundred thousand clones, around 80% seen once, with roughly 0.31% in the top ten. A word on this clone: Its matching antigen is unknown.

Study conclusions and caveats: Across HLA loci, a later analysis found differing TCR association rates, with DRB1 most and HLA-C fewest. Among TCR beta chains, those listed as cytomegalovirus-associated numbered around 160.

The gene calls are TRBV28 and TRBJ2-5, with D maybe TRBD2 (5 bases). The clonotype originates from a girl aged 2 to 9 in good health and CMV-seronegative. The sample comprised PBMCs. The CDR3 region is CASSLIGDQETQYF. CDR3 nucleotide sequence: TGTGCCAGCAGTTTAATCGGGGACCAAGAGACCCAGTACTTC.